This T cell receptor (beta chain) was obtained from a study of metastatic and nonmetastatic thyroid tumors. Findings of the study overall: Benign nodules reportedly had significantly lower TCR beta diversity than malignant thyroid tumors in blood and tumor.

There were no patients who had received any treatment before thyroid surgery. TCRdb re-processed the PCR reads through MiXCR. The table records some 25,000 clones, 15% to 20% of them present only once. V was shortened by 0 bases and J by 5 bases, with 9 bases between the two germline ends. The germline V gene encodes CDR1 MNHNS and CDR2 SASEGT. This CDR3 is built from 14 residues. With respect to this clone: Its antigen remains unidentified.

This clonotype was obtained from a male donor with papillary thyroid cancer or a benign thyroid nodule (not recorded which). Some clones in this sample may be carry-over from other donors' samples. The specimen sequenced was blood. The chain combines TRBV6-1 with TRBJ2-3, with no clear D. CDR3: CASSEAPGRDTQYF. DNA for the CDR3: TGTGCCAGCAGTGAAGCGCCGGGTAGAGATACGCAGTATTTT.